The 27 T cell receptor beta chains below were found in one sample sequenced in a study of identical twins. TCRdb re-called the 5' RACE reads through MiXCR, storing one row per CDR3 protein. The repertoire holds 500,000 to 650,000 distinct CDR3 sequences, with about a fifth as singletons. These same data were also listed under a study on yellow fever vaccine responses in identical twins.

Sequenced input: CD4+ T cells sorted from blood. The receptors were sampled from a woman under 30 in good health.

The rearrangement joins TRBV5-1 to TRBJ2-3; TRBD1 agrees at 8 bases. Germline CDR1 and CDR2: SGHRS and YFSETQ. The CDR3 runs to 14 residues. Losses at the gene ends were 4 bases for V and 6 bases for J; bases not matched to a gene: 7. CDR3: CASSPDREDDTQYF. In nucleotides, the CDR3 is TGCGCCAGCAGCCCGGACAGGGAGGATGATACGCAGTATTTT.

The V gene is TRBV21-1, the J gene TRBJ2-2; TRBD2, as called in the table, went unchecked against the DNA. TRBV21-1 is listed as a pseudogene. The CDR3 consists of 15 residues. CDR3 nucleotide sequence: TGTGCCAGCAGCACAAAGCGGGAGGGCACCGGGGAGCTGTTTTTT. Translation gives CASSTKREGTGELFF.

This clonotype was seen a few times. The chain combines TRBV25-1 with TRBJ2-1; the match to TRBD2 covers 11 bases. Germline V lookup: CDR1 MGHDK, CDR2 SYGVNS. The ends lost 6 bases at V and 4 bases at J; junction bases unmatched: 8. This CDR3 comprises 16 residues. CDR3 amino acids: CASSSLTSGSYNEQFF. The CDR3 DNA sequence: TGTGCCAGCAGCTCCCTAACTAGCGGGAGTTACAATGAGCAGTTCTTC.

This clonotype was counted only a few times. This chain uses TRBV5-1 with TRBJ2-3; 9 bases fit TRBD1. This CDR3 is built from 16 residues. J lost 4 bases, V lost 4 bases, and 10 bases had no gene match. CDR1 and CDR2 from the germline V gene are SGHRS and YFSETQ. The DNA of the CDR3 is TGCGCCAGCAGCCCGTTAGGGACAGGGTTACCAGATACGCAGTATTTT. It yields the protein CASSPLGTGLPDTQYF.

The genes are TRBV6-2 or TRBV6-3 and TRBJ2-7; no clear D gene. The V and J ends lost 1 base and 3 bases respectively, with 4 bases between them. This CDR3 comprises 12 residues. Per germline, CDR1 MNHEY and CDR2 SVGEGT. CDR3 sequence (DNA): TGTGCCAGCAGTTACTTTAACTACGAGCAGTACTTC. Amino acids: CASSYFNYEQYF.

This clonotype was detected a few times. Written as DNA, the CDR3 is TGTGCCAGCAGGGCCGATACAGGGGAGGGCTATGGCTACACCTTC. As protein: CASRADTGEGYGYTF. The chain links TRBV12-3 or TRBV12-4 to TRBJ1-2; 7 bases fit TRBD1. CDR3 length equals 15 residues. Losses at the gene ends were 6 bases for V and 4 bases for J; bases not matched to a gene: 11.

This clonotype was seen just once. V and J are TRBV20-1 and TRBJ2-5, with 9 bases that match TRBD2. Trimming cost V 3 bases and J 7 bases; bases outside gene matches: 12. The CDR3 loop spans 15 amino acids. Germline CDR1 and CDR2: DFQATT and SNEGSKA (reference sequence). CDR3 nucleotide sequence: TGCAGTGCTAGTTATTGGCGGGGGGGTTCGGGGACCCAGTACTTC. Translating it yields CSASYWRGGSGTQYF.

This clonotype showed up just a few times. The chain employs TRBV12-3 or TRBV12-4 and TRBJ2-5; D perhaps matches TRBD2 (5 bases). This CDR3 spans 14 amino acids. Between the trimmed V and J ends, which lost 5 bases and 1 base, there was a span of 11 bases. CDR3 sequence (DNA): TGTGCCAGCAGTCCCACCGGGGTCCAAGAGACCCAGTACTTC. Its translation: CASSPTGVQETQYF.

This clonotype has just a few counts. This chain joins TRBV10-3 and TRBJ2-2; TRBD1 might be the D (6 bases). V lost 10 bases to trimming and J lost 0 bases, with 21 bases between them. Germline V gene sequence: CDR1 ENHRY, CDR2 SYGVKD. There are 17 residues in the CDR3. Written as DNA, the CDR3 is TGTGCCACCTCACGGAAGGGGGAAATTACGAACACCGGGGAGCTGTTTTTT. Its translation: CATSRKGEITNTGELFF.

The rearrangement links TRBV15 to TRBJ2-1; either TRBD1 or TRBD2 may supply D (5 bases each). The CDR3 contains 16 residues. Germline V gene sequence: CDR1 LNHNV, CDR2 YYDKDF (reference sequence). V was clipped by 3 bases and J by 7 bases, with 19 bases between them. This chain's CDR3 is CATSRGQRGLVNEQFF. The CDR3 DNA reads as TGTGCCACCAGCAGGGGCCAGAGGGGTTTAGTAAATGAGCAGTTCTTC.

About this clonotype itself: A much more abundant neighbour one base away suggests this may be a read error. The genes are TRBV6-1 and TRBJ2-7; 9 bases fit TRBD1. V shed 2 bases and J 11 bases; nucleotides not matched to a gene: 10. The CDR3 has 14 amino acids. Germline CDR1 is MNHNS and CDR2 is SASEGT. The CDR3 DNA is TGTGCCAGCAGTGAACCCTGGACAGGGGTTGAGAAGTACGTC. Its protein is CASSEPWTGVEKYV.

This clonotype was observed a few times. The chain joins TRBV12-3 or TRBV12-4 to TRBJ2-5, with D possibly TRBD1 on 6 matching bases. CDR3 length: 13 amino acids. V dropped 7 bases and J dropped 3 bases, with 12 bases sitting between them. CDR3 sequence reads: CASTAGAKETQYF. The CDR3 DNA reads as TGTGCCAGCACCGCAGGGGCAAAAGAGACCCAGTACTTC.

Many counts were recorded for this clonotype. The CDR3 sequence: CATSSRLGGYNEQFF. The CDR3, as DNA: TGTGCCACCAGTTCCCGCCTCGGGGGTTACAATGAGCAGTTCTTC. This chain joins TRBV24-1 and TRBJ2-1; maybe TRBD2 (6 bases). The CDR3 is 15 residues long. The germline V and J ends were trimmed by 6 bases and 4 bases, with 15 bases remaining between them. Germline V gene lookup returns CDR1 KGHDR and CDR2 SFDVKD.

This clonotype was seen many times. This chain joins TRBV27 and TRBJ2-1; 8 positions agree with TRBD2. V shed 3 bases, J shed 3 bases, and the junction held 7 bases outside the gene matches. Germline V CDR1 and CDR2: MNHEY, SMNVEV (reference sequence). This CDR3 has 16 amino acids. The CDR3 nucleotides are TGTGCCAGCAGTTTCCACTTTGCGGGGGGCTACAATGAGCAGTTCTTC. Its translation: CASSFHFAGGYNEQFF.

The V and J genes are TRBV20-1 and TRBJ2-1, with D tentatively TRBD2 (6 bases). V was pared by 1 base and J by 9 bases, with 16 bases between. CDR1 DFQATT and CDR2 SNEGSKA come from the germline V gene (reference sequence). There are 14 residues in the CDR3. The CDR3 here is CSARGGTDLGEQFF. The CDR3 nucleotides are TGCAGTGCTAGAGGGGGGACTGATTTGGGTGAGCAGTTCTTC.

In this sample, this clonotype turned up a few times. The chain couples TRBV3-1 to TRBJ2-4; 11 bases are shared with TRBD2. Per germline, CDR1 LGHDT and CDR2 YNNKEL (reference sequence). V was pared by 0 bases and J by 13 bases, with 5 bases of the junction left unmatched. This CDR3 has 14 residues. CDR3 region: CASSQDLLAGAQYF. Here the CDR3 DNA reads TGTGCCAGCAGCCAAGATCTACTAGCGGGGGCGCAGTACTTC.

This clonotype was seen more than once but under ten times. The chain joins TRBV6-1 to TRBJ1-4; the D gene is possibly TRBD1 (6 bases). Looked up from germline, CDR1 is MNHNS and CDR2 is SASEGT. V gave up 6 bases and J gave up 0 bases, with 11 bases separating them. This CDR3 region has 15 residues. For the CDR3, the DNA is TGTGCCAGCAGAGGAACAGGGTCAACTAATGAAAAACTGTTTTTT. Amino acids: CASRGTGSTNEKLFF.

This clonotype has more than one count but fewer than ten. The chain carries TRBV28 and TRBJ2-1; the match to TRBD2 covers 10 bases. Germline V CDR1 and CDR2: MDHEN, SYDVKM. The CDR3 has 14 residues. With 4 bases clipped from V and 9 bases from J, the junction kept 6 bases outside the gene matches. CDR3 amino acids: CASSSLAGGSEQFF. In DNA form, the CDR3 reads TGTGCCAGCAGTTCTTTAGCGGGAGGTAGTGAGCAGTTCTTC.

The table lists this clonotype with a few counts. The chain combines TRBV3-1 with TRBJ2-7; tentative D call: TRBD1 (5 bases). CDR3 length: 14 amino acids. Germline V gives CDR1 LGHDT, CDR2 YNNKEL (reference sequence). Trimming left V 1 base short and J 5 bases short, with 12 bases between. CDR3 residues: CASSQGVQGHEQYF. CDR3 coding DNA: TGTGCCAGCAGCCAAGGGGTTCAGGGCCACGAGCAGTACTTC.

This clonotype was seen more than once but under ten times. CDR3 loop: CASSQDLIGGSYGYTF. The CDR3 DNA reads as TGTGCCAGCAGCCAAGATCTGATAGGGGGCAGCTATGGCTACACCTTC. The V call is TRBV3-1, the J call TRBJ1-2, with 7 bases lining up with TRBD1. Losses at the gene ends were 0 bases for V and 4 bases for J; bases not matched to a gene: 8. The CDR3 is 16 amino acids. CDR1 is LGHDT and CDR2 is YNNKEL in the germline V gene (reference sequence).

This clonotype was detected only a few times. This chain joins TRBV6-1 and TRBJ2-5; the match to TRBD1 covers 8 bases. Germline trimming cut 9 bases from V and 1 base from J; bases unmatched to any gene: 10. Germline lookup yields CDR1 MNHNS and CDR2 SASEGT. The CDR3 is 15 residues long. The DNA for the CDR3 is TGTGCCAGTGGGGGCCGGGGGACAGGCCAAGAGACCCAGTACTTC. It translates to CASGGRGTGQETQYF.

As for this clonotype: Mismatch with germline at one junction end may stem from a read error. CDR3 amino acids: CAGSVGAGGAFF. The CDR3 DNA sequence: TGTGCCGGCAGTGTCGGGGCCGGGGGAGCTTTCTTT. The chain combines TRBV12-3 or TRBV12-4 with TRBJ1-1; D is possibly TRBD1 (5 bases). The CDR3 extends over 12 amino acids.

This clonotype has just a few counts. The gene calls are TRBV19 and TRBJ2-2; TRBD2 might be the D (5 bases). The CDR3 length is 16 residues. Between the trimmed V and J ends, which lost 5 bases and 2 bases, there was a span of 15 bases. The germline CDR1 and CDR2 sequences are LNHDA and SQIVND (reference sequence). DNA for the CDR3: TGTGCCAGTAGTTCCCCCGGGGTCGGAAACACCGGGGAGCTGTTTTTT. It is translated as CASSSPGVGNTGELFF.

The genes are TRBV4-1 and TRBJ2-1, with TRBD1 identical over 8 bases. The V segment lost 1 base and the J segment 13 bases; nucleotides outside the gene matches: 12. This CDR3 spans 15 amino acids. Germline loops: CDR1 MGHRA, CDR2 YSYEKL. The CDR3, as DNA: TGCGCCAGCAGCCAAGCCAGGGGGCGTCCGGTCGAACAGTTCTTC. It codes for CASSQARGRPVEQFF.

This clonotype was counted between two and nine times. The genes are TRBV28 and TRBJ2-3, with 11 bases identical to TRBD1. The length of the CDR3 is 15 residues. The junction had 8 bases not matched to a gene; V was cut back by 5 bases and J by 7 bases. Germline CDR1 MDHEN, CDR2 SYDVKM. The CDR3: CASSPSDRGLNTQYF. The CDR3 bases are TGTGCCAGCAGTCCCTCGGACAGGGGGCTGAATACGCAGTATTTT.

V gene TRBV12-3 or TRBV12-4 combines with J gene TRBJ1-2, with 7 nucleotides matching TRBD1. The V and J ends lost 2 bases and 7 bases, in that order; junction bases with no gene match: 4. The CDR3 extends over 13 amino acids. The CDR3 spells CASSLSDRAGYTF. The CDR3, as DNA: TGTGCCAGCAGTTTATCTGACAGGGCTGGCTACACCTTC.

The sample holds a few counts of this clonotype. The rearrangement joins TRBV7-9 to TRBJ2-2, with 7 bases matching TRBD2. Germline assignment: CDR1 SEHNR and CDR2 FQNEAQ (reference sequence). V lost 3 bases, J lost 6 bases, and 7 bases stayed unmatched. The CDR3 sequence is 15 residues long. CDR3 protein: CASSFPIAGAGELFF. In DNA form, the CDR3 reads TGTGCCAGCAGCTTCCCCATAGCGGGCGCCGGGGAGCTGTTTTTT.